This T cell receptor (beta chain) originates from a study of shared clonotypes between healthy human individuals. The germline V and J ends were trimmed by 6 bases and 5 bases, with 16 bases remaining between them. This CDR3 is 14 amino acids long. Looked up from germline, CDR1 is MNHEY and CDR2 is SVGAGI. Authors' analysis steps: ImmunoSEQ output lacked quality scores and full-length reads, limiting matched filtering. Assay: immunoSEQ multiplex PCR; the TCRdb copy retains only in-frame clones and omits some. V, J and clone size are those of that table, while D and trimming were read from the DNA. The sample holds a few million clones; over 85% are singletons and the top ten take around 0.14%. CD4+ cells were split into CD45RA+ naive and CD45RA-negative memory subsets. Broader study findings: Sharing across four donors was highest in naive CD4 (around 5%) and lowest in memory CD8 (about 0.4%).

A word on this clone: Its antigen is unknown.

The specimen was naive CD4+ T cells sorted from blood. The subset denotes: CD45RA+ positively selected. The chain links TRBV6-5 to TRBJ2-5, with a weak D call TRBD2 (6 bases). This TCR was sampled from a man between 18 and 29 years old in good health. The CDR3 nucleotides read TGTGCCAGCAGCCGACCACCGGGGGTTGAGACCCAGTACTTC. This encodes CASSRPPGVETQYF.